The rows below give T cell receptor beta chains drawn from one sample of a study of shared clonotypes between healthy human individuals. Repertoires were generated with immunoSEQ multiplex PCR, while TCRdb's copy carries only in-frame clones and drops some. This table has over 2 million clones, just under 95% appearing once. The sample comprised naive CD4+ T cells from PBMCs. These receptors originate from a man aged 18 to 30 in good health. Some clones in this sample may be carry-over from other donors' samples. CDR3s include the opening cysteine and the closing phenylalanine or tryptophan. D genes are given only for firm matches. Rows give clone size only sometimes, using once, few, many, or a class for an expanded clone.

d_call j_call v_call clone_size cdr3_aa cdr3_nt
NA TRBJ2-1 TRBV18 NA CASSPPLAEQFF TGTGCCAGCTCACCACCCCTAGCGGAGCAGTTCTTC
NA TRBJ2-5 TRBV10-3 NA CAITPPGGGAETQYF TGTGCCATCACCCCCCCAGGCGGAGGGGCGGAGACCCAGTACTTC
NA TRBJ1-1 TRBV18 few CASSPGSGTGTEAFF TGTGCCAGCTCACCAGGTTCGGGGACGGGCACTGAAGCTTTCTTT
NA TRBJ1-2 TRBV7-9 NA CASDGYTF TGTGCCAGCGATGGCTACACCTTC
NA TRBJ2-3 TRBV5-1 once CASSLEVRDTQYF TGCGCCAGCAGCTTGGAGGTTCGAGATACGCAGTATTTT
NA TRBJ1-2 TRBV5-1 NA CASSTNRRGSWGYTF TGCGCCAGCAGCACAAACCGGCGGGGGTCTTGGGGCTACACCTTC
NA TRBJ2-7 TRBV6-1 NA CASSEGQGITYEQYF TGTGCCAGCAGTGAAGGGCAGGGGATTACCTACGAGCAGTACTTC
NA TRBJ2-1 TRBV30 NA CAWSPSAGEQFF TGTGCCTGGAGTCCTTCCGCAGGGGAGCAGTTCTTC
NA TRBJ2-5 TRBV4-1 NA CASSQEDGQTQYF TGCGCCAGCAGCCAAGAAGATGGTCAGACCCAGTACTTC
NA TRBJ1-1 TRBV7-7 NA CASSVTLNTEAFF TGTGCCAGCAGCGTAACGCTGAACACTGAAGCTTTCTTT
NA TRBJ1-5 TRBV2 NA CASSEEGQPQHF TGTGCCAGCAGTGAGGAGGGTCAGCCCCAGCATTTT
NA TRBJ2-7 TRBV28 NA CASSLNVPYEQYF TGTGCCAGCAGTTTAAATGTCCCCTACGAGCAGTACTTC
NA TRBJ2-4 TRBV25-1 NA CASSEEWGENIQYF TGTGCCAGCAGTGAAGAGTGGGGCGAAAACATTCAGTACTTC
TRBD1 TRBJ1-1 TRBV18 NA CASSPGQGNTEAFF TGTGCCAGCTCACCGGGACAGGGGAACACTGAAGCTTTCTTT
NA TRBJ1-5 TRBV6-6 NA CASRRDSNQPQHF TGTGCCAGCAGGAGGGACAGCAATCAGCCCCAGCATTTT
TRBD2 TRBJ2-1 TRBV15 NA CATSRGFSGISNEQFF TGTGCCACCAGCAGAGGTTTTAGCGGGATCAGCAATGAGCAGTTCTTC
NA TRBJ2-5 TRBV6-5 NA CATKVAHTTETQYF TGTGCCACGAAGGTGGCACATACCACAGAGACCCAGTACTTC
NA TRBJ1-2 TRBV6-6 NA CASRTLDRRTGYGYTF TGTGCCAGCAGAACATTGGACAGACGAACAGGCTATGGCTACACCTTC
TRBD2 TRBJ2-1 TRBV15 once CATSRGVAGELAINEQFF TGTGCCACCAGCAGAGGGGTAGCGGGAGAGTTGGCTATCAATGAGCAGTTCTTC
NA TRBJ2-4 TRBV5-1 NA CASSLGGTGIQYF TGCGCCAGCAGCTTGGGGGGCACGGGCATTCAGTACTTC
NA TRBJ2-5 TRBV5-1 NA CASSLVEAGQETQYF TGCGCCAGCAGCTTGGTAGAGGCAGGTCAAGAGACCCAGTACTTC
TRBD2 TRBJ2-3 TRBV5-6 NA CASSPQTSGRNTQYF TGTGCCAGCAGCCCGCAGACTAGCGGTAGGAATACGCAGTATTTT
TRBD1 TRBJ2-3 TRBV19 NA CASARGQGADTQYF TGTGCCAGTGCTCGGGGACAGGGGGCAGATACGCAGTATTTT
NA TRBJ2-1 TRBV5-1 once CASSSGWYNEQFF TGCGCCAGCAGTTCTGGGTGGTACAATGAGCAGTTCTTC
NA TRBJ1-1 TRBV10-3 NA CAISDRGAAMNTEAFF TGTGCCATCAGTGATAGGGGGGCGGCTATGAACACTGAAGCTTTCTTT
NA TRBJ2-2 TRBV6-1 NA CASSRQYTGELFF TGTGCCAGCAGTCGCCAGTACACCGGGGAGCTGTTTTTT
NA TRBJ2-5 TRBV28 NA CASSPRDYQETQYF TGTGCCAGCAGCCCCCGTGACTACCAAGAGACCCAGTACTTC
NA TRBJ1-2 TRBV27 NA CASSWAGTGGYTF TGTGCCAGCAGTTGGGCAGGCACCGGTGGCTACACCTTC
TRBD1 TRBJ1-2 TRBV4-3 NA CASSRRTGNYGYTF TGCGCCAGCAGCCGTCGGACAGGGAACTATGGCTACACCTTC
TRBD2 TRBJ2-3 TRBV27 NA CASSSPSGRHSTDTQYF TGTGCCAGCAGTTCCCCTAGCGGGAGGCACAGCACAGATACGCAGTATTTT
NA TRBJ2-7 TRBV30 NA CAWSVDSYEQYF TGTGCCTGGAGTGTAGACAGCTACGAGCAGTACTTC
NA TRBJ2-7 TRBV4-2 once CASSQDPAVGDYEQYF TGTGCCAGCAGCCAAGACCCGGCGGTGGGGGATTACGAGCAGTACTTC
TRBD2 TRBJ2-7 TRBV5-4 NA CASSLALAGFYEQYF TGTGCCAGCAGCTTGGCGCTAGCGGGGTTCTACGAGCAGTACTTC
NA TRBJ1-5 TRBV30 NA CAWRLQEHQPQHF TGTGCCTGGAGGTTACAGGAGCATCAGCCCCAGCATTTT
TRBD2 TRBJ2-7 TRBV5-1 NA CASSLAQAGGYEQYF TGCGCCAGCAGCTTGGCACAAGCGGGGGGCTACGAGCAGTACTTC
TRBD1 TRBJ1-1 TRBV5-1 few CASNSGGTANTEAFF TGCGCCAGCAACTCAGGAGGGACAGCAAACACTGAAGCTTTCTTT
NA TRBJ2-5 TRBV28 NA CASTDGGLGKETQYF TGTGCCAGCACAGATGGGGGCTTGGGGAAAGAGACCCAGTACTTC
TRBD2 TRBJ2-2 TRBV5-4 NA CASSDGTSGLNTGELFF TGTGCCAGCAGCGACGGGACTAGCGGGTTGAACACCGGGGAGCTGTTTTTT
TRBD2 TRBJ2-7 TRBV4-3 NA CASSRTSGSSYEQYF TGCGCCAGCAGCCGGACTAGCGGGAGTTCCTACGAGCAGTACTTC
NA TRBJ1-5 TRBV21-1 NA CGGRGSNQPQHF TGTGGAGGCAGGGGGAGCAATCAGCCCCAGCATTTT
NA TRBJ2-1 TRBV6-5 NA CASSYGVSFTYNEQFF TGTGCCAGCAGTTACGGTGTGTCGTTTACCTACAATGAGCAGTTCTTC
TRBD2 TRBJ2-1 TRBV27 NA CASSVQGNGRRYNEQFF TGTGCCAGCAGTGTTCAAGGAAACGGGAGGCGGTACAATGAGCAGTTCTTC
NA TRBJ1-2 TRBV28 NA CASGRVEGYTF TGTGCCAGCGGCAGAGTAGAAGGCTACACCTTC
NA TRBJ1-5 TRBV27 few CASSEGNGDQPQHF TGTGCCAGCAGTGAAGGGAACGGGGATCAGCCCCAGCATTTT
TRBD1 TRBJ2-4 TRBV4-1 NA CASSQDARGPIQYF TGCGCCAGCAGCCAAGATGCCAGGGGGCCCATTCAGTACTTC
NA TRBJ2-1 TRBV21-1 NA CASSPREPSYNEQFF TGTGCCAGCAGCCCCCGGGAGCCCTCCTACAATGAGCAGTTCTTC
NA TRBJ2-5 TRBV11-2 once CASRAGETQYF TGTGCCAGCAGGGCTGGGGAGACCCAGTACTTC
NA TRBJ2-6 TRBV6-6 NA CASSYSGAGANVLTF TGTGCCAGCAGTTACTCGGGAGCCGGGGCCAACGTCCTGACTTTC